This T cell receptor (beta chain) stems from a study of CD8+ T cells in alopecia areata (dated by TCRdb to 2016 to 2019). As for the study more broadly: Treated patients were enrolled in an open-label pilot trial of oral tofacitinib, 5 to 10 mg twice daily, for moderate-to-severe alopecia areata. In both human patients and the C3H/HeJ mouse model, the study applied high-throughput TCRbeta sequencing to look at T cell clonal expansion in alopecia areata. TCRbeta CDR3 regions were amplified by immunoSEQ multiplex PCR using 35 Vbeta forward and 13 Jbeta reverse primers. On the human side, TCRbeta sequencing was run on scalp tissue and on sorted CD4+ and CD8+ peripheral blood T cells from healthy controls and from alopecia areata patients with either patchy or totalis/universalis disease. RNA came from the PAXgene miRNA kit for fixed scalp, the miRNeasy kit for PBMCs, and the RNeasy kit for mouse skin. Scalp clonality was compared across normal scalp (n=4), patchy alopecia areata scalp (n=8), and alopecia totalis/universalis scalp (n=8). Tofacitinib-treated patients had biopsies at baseline and at 4 and 24 weeks of treatment, with a later scalp biopsy in several patients. Patients stayed on tofacitinib for 6 to 18 months and then had 6 months of follow-up off drug so that delayed response and recurrence could be assessed.

Findings and caveats that apply to the study as a whole: Unlike mouse skin, which is dominated by gammadelta T cells, normal human skin has resident alphabeta T cells that are also sequenced, and this complicates analysis of the scalp TCR repertoire. Shared TCR sequences between patients were less evident than in mice, which may be partly attributable to HLA diversity in the patient population. Compared with normal scalp, lesional scalp had higher clonality and more expanded CD8+ clones, particularly in alopecia totalis/universalis, a pattern that suggests antigenic drive.

Comments on this clone: What antigen it recognizes has not been identified. The record has no base qualities; no much larger clone is one base away.

V lost 3 bases and J lost 5 bases; the stretch between them is 16 bases long. The germline V gene supplies CDR1 SQVTM and CDR2 ANQGSEA. From the cysteine up to the phenylalanine, the CDR3 has a length of 14 residues. The DNA shown is the 42-base CDR3, in frame from base 1. The library was prepared using the immunoSEQ multiplex PCR assay. To provide template for TCR sequencing, every sample had RNA extracted and reverse transcribed into cDNA. SuperScript III was used to make first-strand cDNA, primed with a 2:1 mix of oligo-dT and random hexamers. A synthetic immune receptor repertoire was used to gauge amplification bias, and whatever bias remained was removed computationally. Turning to the authors' computational methods: Raw reads were preprocessed to remove errors, and CDR3 was defined by IMGT conventions from the conserved cysteine to phenylalanine. Clonality was computed by normalizing Shannon entropy by log2 of the number of productive unique TCRs and subtracting the result from 1. Whether each scalp clone was CD4 or CD8 was inferred by checking scalp TCRbeta sequences against the CD4 and CD8 repertoires from sorted blood. This is the immuneACCESS table as TCRdb keeps it, with only in-frame sequences that have V and J called. A part of the clones is gone; compared with another copy, unresolved V genes explain less than half, and the rest is unexplained. V and J calls and clone size are copied from that table; D and trimming were computed from the DNA. Here the sample has 80,000 to 100,000 clones; around two fifths occur a single time. The ten largest clones take up 0.7% to 0.95% of the sample.

From alopecia areata patients, peripheral blood was collected along with lesional scalp punch biopsies. After PBMCs were isolated by density centrifugation and stained for CD3, CD4 and CD8, a FACSAria was used to sort CD4+ and CD8+ T cells. The sequencing input was CD4+ T cells sorted from blood. The receptor comes from a human donor with alopecia areata. The chain employs TRBV29-1 and TRBJ2-5; the D gene is tentatively TRBD1 or TRBD2, each matching 6 bases. The bases read TGCAGCGTTGAGAGAGGGGGGTGGTCGGAGACCCAGTACTTC. Translation gives CSVERGGWSETQYF.